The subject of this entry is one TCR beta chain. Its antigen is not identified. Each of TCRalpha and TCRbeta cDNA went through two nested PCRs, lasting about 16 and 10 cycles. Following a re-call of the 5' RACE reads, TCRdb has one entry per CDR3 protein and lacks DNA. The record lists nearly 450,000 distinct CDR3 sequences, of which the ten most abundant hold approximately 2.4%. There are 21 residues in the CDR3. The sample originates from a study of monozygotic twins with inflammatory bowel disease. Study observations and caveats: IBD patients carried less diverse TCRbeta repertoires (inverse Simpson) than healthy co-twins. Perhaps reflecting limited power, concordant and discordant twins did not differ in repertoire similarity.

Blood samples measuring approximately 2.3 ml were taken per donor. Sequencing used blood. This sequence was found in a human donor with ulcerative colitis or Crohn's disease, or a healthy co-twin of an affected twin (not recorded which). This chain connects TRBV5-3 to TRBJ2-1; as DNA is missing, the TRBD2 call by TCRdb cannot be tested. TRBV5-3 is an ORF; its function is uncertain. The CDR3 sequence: CARSLKSGGVSKWVSYNEQFF.